Presented here are 21 T cell receptor beta chains from one specimen sequenced in a study of T cell repertoires in ileal Crohn's disease. Sequenced by immunoSEQ multiplex PCR; TCRdb stores in-frame clones only, minus some. The table has over 25,000 clones, about 82% seen once. Sequencing used ileal tissue. The source of these receptors is an adult with Crohn's disease.

The J gene is TRBJ1-1, the V gene TRBV5-4; D not resolved. CDR1 and CDR2 from the germline V gene are SGHNT and YYREEE (reference sequence). V was pared by 4 bases and J by 0 bases, with 13 bases between. The CDR3 runs 15 residues. CDR3 region: CASSPAGSMNTEAFF. The CDR3 nucleotides are TGTGCCAGCAGCCCTGCGGGGTCCATGAACACTGAAGCTTTCTTT.

This clone has only one observation. The gene calls are TRBV15 and TRBJ1-2; 7 nucleotides match TRBD1. This CDR3 region has 14 residues. Germline loops: CDR1 LNHNV, CDR2 YYDKDF (reference sequence). J lost 0 bases, V lost 5 bases, and 3 bases had no gene match. The CDR3: CATSLDRANYGYTF. CDR3 coding DNA: TGTGCCACCAGCCTCGACAGGGCTAACTATGGCTACACCTTC.

The chain employs TRBV4-1 and TRBJ2-7; 12 bases fit TRBD1. The CDR3 is made up of 15 amino acids. Germline CDR1 reads MGHRA; CDR2 reads YSYEKL. J was trimmed by 4 bases and V by 4 bases; bases with no gene match: 5. Here the CDR3 DNA reads TGCGCCAGCAGCCGACCGGGACAGGGGGCGTACGAGCAGTACTTC. Protein product: CASSRPGQGAYEQYF.

This rearrangement joins TRBV7-6 to TRBJ2-7, with no clear D. V dropped 3 bases and J dropped 4 bases, with 13 bases sitting between them. This CDR3 comprises 14 residues. In germline, CDR1 is SGHVS, CDR2 FNYEAQ. The CDR3 bases are TGTGCCAGCAGCTTCGGTGGTGGCGGTTACGAGCAGTACTTC. Its protein product is CASSFGGGGYEQYF.

The V gene is TRBV11-3, the J gene TRBJ2-5; no firm D call. Trimming pared 0 bases from V and 5 bases from J, leaving 7 bases between. Germline V CDR1 and CDR2: SGHNT, YENEEA. This CDR3 is 13 amino acids long. CDR3 coding DNA: TGTGCCAGCAGCTTAGAGTTCTTGGAGACCCAGTACTTC. Protein: CASSLEFLETQYF.

The CDR3 sequence is CASSFDSGGYEQFF. For the CDR3, the DNA is TGTGCCAGCAGCTTTGATAGCGGGGGCTATGAGCAGTTCTTC. The rearrangement joins TRBV7-2 to TRBJ2-1, with 9 bases lining up with TRBD2. J was trimmed by 8 bases and V by 3 bases; bases with no gene match: 5. The CDR3 runs to 14 residues. The V gene's germline CDR1 is SGHTA and CDR2 FQGNSA.

This clone was recorded a few times. J is TRBJ2-1 and V is TRBV2, with 12 bases aligning to TRBD2. This CDR3 has 16 amino acids. Trimming at V came to 6 bases and at J to 7 bases, leaving 10 bases not matched to a gene. Germline V gene data show CDR1 as SNHLY and CDR2 as FYNNEI. CDR3 loop: CASRRLAGDISNEQFF. CDR3 DNA: TGTGCCAGCAGGCGACTAGCGGGGGATATTAGTAATGAGCAGTTCTTC.

CDR3 region: CASSHSRPYGYTF. As DNA, the CDR3 is TGTGCCAGCAGTCATAGTCGTCCCTATGGCTACACCTTC. The rearrangement uses TRBV6-5 and TRBJ1-2; D is undetermined. V lost 5 bases and J lost 4, with 11 bases in between. Germline V CDR1 and CDR2: MNHEY, SVGAGI. This CDR3 contains 13 residues.

The J gene is TRBJ1-2, the V gene TRBV6-5, with 8 bases fitting TRBD1. This CDR3 is built from 15 residues. Germline values: CDR1 MNHEY, CDR2 SVGAGI. Germline trimming cut 5 bases from V and 4 bases from J; bases unmatched to any gene: 9. The CDR3 coding sequence is TGTGCCAGCAGTCCCCACTTGGACAGGGTCTATGGCTACACCTTC. Encoded protein: CASSPHLDRVYGYTF.

This clone was counted a single time. The chain uses TRBV5-1 and TRBJ2-1; D possibly corresponds to TRBD1 (6 bases). The V and J ends lost 6 bases and 9 bases respectively, with 10 bases between them. Germline V gives CDR1 SGHRS, CDR2 YFSETQ. The CDR3 length is 11 residues. The DNA for the CDR3 is TGCGCCAGCACCAGGGGTTTTGAGCAGTTCTTC. Translated, it gives CASTRGFEQFF.

This clone was recorded only once. This sequence joins TRBV1 and TRBJ2-5; the table assigns TRBD1, which was not confirmed against the DNA. Judging by the DNA end, TRBJ2-7 fits better; the J call may be wrong. TRBV1 is a pseudogene. CDR3 length: 17 amino acids. The CDR3: CTSSQEFTDRRTYEQYF. The DNA for the CDR3 is TGCACCAGCAGCCAAGAATTTACGGACAGGCGGACTTACGAGCAGTACTTC.

A few counts support this clone. The V call is TRBV7-9, the J call TRBJ2-2; no clear D gene. The CDR3 is 15 amino acids. V lost 3 bases and J lost 0, with 8 bases in between. Germline V gene data show CDR1 as SEHNR and CDR2 as FQNEAQ (reference sequence). Written as DNA, the CDR3 is TGTGCCAGCAGCTTTCAGCGAACGAACACCGGGGAGCTGTTTTTT. Its translation: CASSFQRTNTGELFF.

This chain connects TRBV27 to TRBJ1-2; 9 positions agree with TRBD1. The V gene's germline CDR1 is MNHEY and CDR2 SMNVEV (reference sequence). The CDR3 has 16 amino acids. J was trimmed by 8 bases and V by 6 bases; bases with no gene match: 16. The CDR3 here is CASSQLGPQGAKGYTF. The CDR3 DNA sequence: TGTGCCAGCAGCCAATTGGGACCACAGGGGGCGAAGGGCTACACCTTC.

The chain couples TRBV6-1 to TRBJ2-5, with 9 bases matching TRBD2. The CDR3 spans 17 residues. CDR1 is MNHNS, CDR2 SASEGT, per germline. V was pared by 2 bases and J by 4 bases, with 11 bases of the junction left unmatched. CDR3 sequence reads: CASSEYIAGVSRETQYF. For the CDR3, the DNA is TGTGCCAGCAGTGAATATATAGCGGGAGTGTCCCGAGAGACCCAGTACTTC.

This clone was observed once. The J gene is TRBJ1-2, the V gene TRBV5-5; D is ambiguous. This CDR3 is built from 12 residues. Germline CDR1 is SGHKS and CDR2 is YYEKEE (reference sequence). Trimming took off 0 bases at V and 4 bases at J, with 4 bases between the two ends. The CDR3 loop reads CASSLGLYGYTF. The CDR3 coding sequence is TGTGCCAGCAGCTTGGGGCTCTATGGCTACACCTTC.

This clone appeared a single time. J is TRBJ2-2 and V is TRBV2; no clear D. CDR3 size: 14 residues. CDR1 and CDR2 from the germline V gene are SNHLY and FYNNEI. The germline V and J ends were trimmed by 4 bases and 5 bases, with 11 bases remaining between them. The chain's CDR3 is CASSGGQRTGELFF. DNA of the CDR3: TGTGCCAGCAGTGGAGGCCAGAGGACCGGGGAGCTGTTTTTT.

V is TRBV19 and J is TRBJ1-5; 12 bases match TRBD1. The CDR3 covers 16 residues. From germline, CDR1 is LNHDA and CDR2 SQIVND (reference sequence). With 7 bases clipped from V and 8 bases from J, the junction kept 12 bases outside the gene matches. The CDR3 loop reads CASTLSGTGGKKPQHF. The CDR3 DNA reads TGTGCCAGTACCCTATCCGGGACAGGGGGCAAGAAGCCCCAGCATTTT.

The chain joins TRBV9 to TRBJ2-3, with D perhaps matching TRBD2 (5 bases). The germline V gene encodes CDR1 SGDLS and CDR2 YYNGEE. Trimming shortened V by 0 bases and J by 4 bases, and 6 bases separated the two germline ends. CDR3 length: 13 residues. The DNA for the CDR3 is TGTGCCAGCAGCGTAGAGGGAGCAGATACGCAGTATTTT. This encodes CASSVEGADTQYF.

The chain is built from TRBV7-2 and TRBJ2-3, with D possibly TRBD2 on 6 matching bases. The length of the CDR3 is 14 residues. The germline V gene encodes CDR1 SGHTA and CDR2 FQGNSA. V shed 3 bases and J shed 1 base, with 8 bases lying between them. In DNA, the CDR3 is TGTGCCAGCAGCTTGACGGGGGGCACAGATACGCAGTATTTT. Protein: CASSLTGGTDTQYF. The full variable domain, rest sourced from reference TRBV7-2 and TRBJ2-3, is GAGVSQSPSNKVTEKGKDVELRCDPISGHTALYWYRQSLGQGLEFLIYFQGNSAPDKSGLPSDRFSAERTGGSVSTLTIQRTQQEDSAVYLCASSLTGGTDTQYFGPGTRLTVL.

DNA of the CDR3: TGTGCCATCAGTGTGTCGCGATACGAGCAGTACTTC. Translation: CAISVSRYEQYF. V and J are TRBV10-3 and TRBJ2-7; D remains ambiguous. Germline assignment: CDR1 ENHRY and CDR2 SYGVKD. With 4 bases removed from V and 4 bases from J, the gap between germline ends came to 8 bases. This CDR3 contains 12 residues.

This clone has a single count. The chain's CDR3 is CASSLGRGGSRASTDTQYF. The CDR3 DNA sequence: TGTGCCAGCAGCTTGGGGCGGGGCGGGTCGCGAGCAAGCACAGATACGCAGTATTTT. The chain uses TRBV5-6 and TRBJ2-3; a possible D gene is TRBD2 (6 bases). This CDR3 comprises 19 residues. V gave up 0 bases and J gave up 0 bases, with 20 bases separating them. CDR1 and CDR2 (germline): SGHDT, YYEEEE.